This T cell receptor beta chain originates from a study of cytomegalovirus exposure and HLA in healthy donors. Study-wide results and limits: A likely sequencing artifact accounted for one observed cluster of highly shared sequence variants.

The PCR made use of 60 Vbeta and 13 Jbeta primers. Profiling relied on immunoSEQ multiplex PCR, and the TCRdb table lists in-frame clones only, not all of them. This sample carries 90,000 to 120,000 clones, around 79% of them seen once, and the ten largest clones take approximately 3%. As concerns this clone: The antigen is unknown.

The CDR3 spans 13 residues. This sequence was found in a middle-aged woman in good health and CMV-seronegative. This chain connects TRBV21-1 to TRBJ2-1; the listed D gene, TRBD2, was not tested against the DNA. TRBV21-1 is classified as a pseudogene. The specimen was PBMCs. Here the CDR3 DNA reads TGTGCCAGCAAGGGCGGGAGAGGAGGAGAGCAGTTCTTC. Protein product: CASKGGRGGEQFF.